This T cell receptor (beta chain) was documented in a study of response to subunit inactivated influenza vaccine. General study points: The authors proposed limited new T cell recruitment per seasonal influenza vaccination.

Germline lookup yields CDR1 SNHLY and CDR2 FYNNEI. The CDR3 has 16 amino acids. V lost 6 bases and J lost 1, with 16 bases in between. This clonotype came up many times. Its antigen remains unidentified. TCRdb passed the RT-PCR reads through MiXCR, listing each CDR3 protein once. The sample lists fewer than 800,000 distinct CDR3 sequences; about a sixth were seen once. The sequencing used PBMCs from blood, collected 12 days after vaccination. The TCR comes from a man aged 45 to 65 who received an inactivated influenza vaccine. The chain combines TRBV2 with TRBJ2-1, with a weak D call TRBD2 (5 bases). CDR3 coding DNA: TGTGCCAGCAGCTCTACCTTAGCGTCTTCCTACAATGAGCAGTTCTTC. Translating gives CASSSTLASSYNEQFF.